The present TCR beta chain was sequenced within a study of CD8 T cells in Susac syndrome (dated by TCRdb to between 2017 and 2020). Regarding the complete study: Repertoire sequencing was used to test whether CD8+ T cell activation and differentiation in Susac syndrome was antigen driven. Broader findings and caveats from the paper: The study acknowledged that relatively few individuals were included in the TCR sequencing and HLA analysis.

Germline trimming amounts to 7 bases on V and 8 bases on J, with 14 as the count of junction bases outside the gene matches. The CDR3 has 15 amino acids, counting the end cysteine and phenylalanine. Of all the DNA, just the CDR3 is kept, 45 bases in frame from base 1. From a lookup of the germline V gene, CDR1 and CDR2 are SGDLS and YYNGEE. RNA was extracted using the RNeasy kit, and roughly 0.5 to 1 ug of the RNA was reverse transcribed with random hexamers. The immunoSEQ multiplex PCR assay, covering 54 Vbeta and 13 Jbeta segments, was used to amplify TCR beta CDR3 regions. To correct PCR amplification bias, a synthetic template baseline was used for both primer optimization and computational correction. In the original analysis: Reads were annotated to V, D and J genes according to IMGT and were analyzed with immunoSEQ Analyzer, with only productive sequences retained. Clonality was computed as one minus Shannon entropy normalized by log2 of the number of productive unique sequences. For each patient and control, public and private clones were evaluated within the 100 most prevalent clones. Clones were defined as Susac-specific when absent from the healthy and MS cohorts, from about 1,100 published viral clones and from other ImmuneACCESS disease sequences. TCRdb reanalyzed the raw reads on its own, using fastp at Q25 for trimming and MiXCR for clone calling, and kept in-frame beta chains. Rows merge per CDR3 protein into single entries with the most common DNA and genes. These V and J calls are TCRdb output, not the study's own analysis. The sample table holds 150,000 to 200,000 distinct CDR3 sequences, of which roughly 92% were seen once. The ten largest clones take up around 0.1% of the sample.

This clonotype appeared a single time. Its specific antigen is unknown. No much larger clone exists at a distance of one base, and base qualities are not known. A lone read offers only weak evidence. Peripheral blood CD8+ and CD4+ T cells from healthy donors, Susac syndrome patients and multiple sclerosis patients were profiled using high-throughput TCR beta sequencing. Healthy donors were included as age- and sex-matched controls. Bulk CD8+ and CD4+ T cells were purified magnetically by negative isolation, whereas CD8+ TEMRA cells were enriched by FACS. Blood was collected in EDTA tubes and processed within 24 hours, with PBMCs isolated through density gradient centrifugation. PBMCs intended for TCR sequencing were cryopreserved in liquid nitrogen and were subsequently thawed in a 37 degrees C water bath. A purity of at least 90% was achieved for sorted or isolated CD4+, CD8+ and CD8+ TEMRA cells.

Source material: CD4+ T cells from PBMCs. The clonotype comes from a human donor in good health. The chain is made from TRBV9 and TRBJ2-1, with 8 bases matching TRBD1. Here the CDR3 is given as CASVIGYRGIDEQFF. The DNA reads as follows: TGTGCCAGCGTAATCGGTTACAGGGGGATCGATGAGCAGTTCTTC.